What follows are 6 T cell receptor beta chains derived from one specimen sequenced in a study of CD8 T cells in ankylosing spondylitis. Overall study results and limits: The study identified a TCR beta motif of under ten highly homologous variants that appeared characteristic of ankylosing spondylitis blood.

TCRdb used MiXCR to reprocess the 5' RACE reads, holding one entry per CDR3 protein. The sample holds more than 500,000 distinct CDR3 sequences, roughly 5.3% seen once. For these TCRs, the target antigens are not known. The source material was blood, either unsorted or a sorted T cell fraction (not recorded which). The receptor source for this set is a male donor with ankylosing spondylitis.

This clonotype appeared many times. This sequence joins TRBV7-2 and TRBJ2-3; D unclear. The V end lost 6 bases, the J end lost 3 bases, and 19 bases lay between the germline ends. Germline CDR1 is SGHTA and CDR2 is FQGNSA. The CDR3 is made up of 16 amino acids. The CDR3 sequence: CASSRFWYLGTDTQYF. The CDR3 region has the DNA TGTGCCAGCAGTCGATTCTGGTATCTAGGAACAGATACGCAGTATTTT.

This clonotype was seen repeatedly, ten times or more. J is TRBJ2-7 and V is TRBV4-3; no definite D call. The germline V gene encodes CDR1 LGHNA and CDR2 YSLEER. This CDR3 is built from 16 residues. Trimming took off 4 bases at V and 3 bases at J, with 19 bases between the two ends. The CDR3 nucleotides read TGCGCCAGCAGCCGACCGGGTGGGGTAAAGAGCTACGAGCAGTACTTC. Translated: CASSRPGGVKSYEQYF.

At least ten counts were recorded for this clonotype. V is TRBV6-5 and J is TRBJ1-3; no firm D call. Trimming cost V 1 base and J 2 bases, with 6 bases left between them. Germline CDR1 reads MNHEY; CDR2 reads SVGAGI. This CDR3 is 14 amino acids long. CDR3 sequence (DNA): TGTGCCAGCAGTTACTTTGGGGCTGGAAACACCATATATTTT. It is translated as CASSYFGAGNTIYF.

The table lists this clonotype with a few counts. The chain links TRBV20-1 to TRBJ2-3; TRBD2 matches at 10 bases. V lost 2 bases and J lost 6; bases outside the gene matches: 5. Per germline, CDR1 DFQATT and CDR2 SNEGSKA (reference sequence). This CDR3 comprises 14 residues. The CDR3 nucleotides read TGCAGTGCTAGATGGACTAGCGGAGACGATACGCAGTATTTT. This sequence encodes CSARWTSGDDTQYF.

The J gene is TRBJ2-5, the V gene TRBV7-9, with TRBD1 identical over 10 bases. The J segment lost 4 bases and the V segment lost 3 bases, leaving 5 bases of the junction unmatched. Germline-derived CDR1 and CDR2 are SEHNR and FQNEAQ (reference sequence). The CDR3 totals 15 residues. The CDR3 protein is CASSLTGGVLETQYF. The CDR3 DNA is TGTGCCAGCAGCTTGACAGGGGGCGTTTTAGAGACCCAGTACTTC.

In its sample, this clonotype was seen many times. The V call is TRBV28, the J call TRBJ1-2; perhaps TRBD1 as D (6 bases). Germline CDR1 is MDHEN and CDR2 is SYDVKM. V lost 1 base to trimming and J lost 6 bases, with 12 bases between them. CDR3 length: 14 amino acids. CDR3 DNA: TGTGCCAGCAGTTTATTGGCCGGGGGCGATGGCTACACCTTC. Its protein is CASSLLAGGDGYTF.